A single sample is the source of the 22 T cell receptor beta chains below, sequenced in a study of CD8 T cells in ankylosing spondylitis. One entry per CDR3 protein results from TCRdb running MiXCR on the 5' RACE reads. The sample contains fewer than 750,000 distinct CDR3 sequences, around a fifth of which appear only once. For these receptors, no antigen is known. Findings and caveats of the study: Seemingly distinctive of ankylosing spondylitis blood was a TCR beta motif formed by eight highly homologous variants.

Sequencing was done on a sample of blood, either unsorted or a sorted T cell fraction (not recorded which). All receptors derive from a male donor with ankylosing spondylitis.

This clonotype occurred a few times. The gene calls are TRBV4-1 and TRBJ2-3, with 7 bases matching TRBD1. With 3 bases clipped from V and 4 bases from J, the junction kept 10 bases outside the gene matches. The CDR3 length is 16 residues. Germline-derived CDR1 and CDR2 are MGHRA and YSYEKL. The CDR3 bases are TGCGCCAGCAGCCAGGACCACAGGGGAGTCCCAGATACGCAGTATTTT. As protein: CASSQDHRGVPDTQYF.

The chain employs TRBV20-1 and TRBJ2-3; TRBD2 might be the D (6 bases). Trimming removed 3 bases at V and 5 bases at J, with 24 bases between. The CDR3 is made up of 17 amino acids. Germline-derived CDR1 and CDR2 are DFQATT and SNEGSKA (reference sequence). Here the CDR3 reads CSARSRRGAYRGDTQYF. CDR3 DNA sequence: TGCAGTGCTAGGTCCCGGCGCGGGGCCTATCGCGGAGATACGCAGTATTTT.

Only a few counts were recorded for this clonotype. The CDR3 sequence: CASSQDRLAGLRDTQYF. For the CDR3, the DNA is TGCGCCAGCAGCCAAGATAGACTAGCGGGCCTCCGAGATACGCAGTATTTT. The rearrangement links TRBV4-3 to TRBJ2-3, with 10 bases fitting TRBD2. The germline V gene encodes CDR1 LGHNA and CDR2 YSLEER. The CDR3 consists of 17 residues. The V and J ends lost 0 bases and 5 bases, in that order; junction bases with no gene match: 8.

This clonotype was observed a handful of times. The CDR3, as DNA: TGCAGTGCGGGGGCCTACCAAGAGACCCAGTACTTC. Amino acids: CSAGAYQETQYF. V is TRBV20-1 and J is TRBJ2-5, with a tentative D call TRBD1 (6 bases). V lost 6 bases and J lost 0, with 8 bases in between. Looked up from germline, CDR1 is DFQATT and CDR2 is SNEGSKA (reference sequence). This CDR3 has 12 amino acids.

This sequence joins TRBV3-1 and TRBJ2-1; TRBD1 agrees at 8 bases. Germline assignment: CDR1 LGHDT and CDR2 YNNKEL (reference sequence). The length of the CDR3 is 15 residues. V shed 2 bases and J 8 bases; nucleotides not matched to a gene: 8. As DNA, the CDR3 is TGTGCCAGCAGCCAATGGCAGGGGGCTGAGGATGAGCAGTTCTTC. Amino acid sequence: CASSQWQGAEDEQFF.

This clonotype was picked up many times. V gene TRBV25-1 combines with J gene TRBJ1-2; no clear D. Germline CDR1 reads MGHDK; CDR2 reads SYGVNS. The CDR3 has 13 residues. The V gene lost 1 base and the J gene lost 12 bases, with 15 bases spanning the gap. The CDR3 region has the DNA TGTGCCAGCAGTGAATTATTCGGAGGGTTAAACACCTTC. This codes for CASSELFGGLNTF.

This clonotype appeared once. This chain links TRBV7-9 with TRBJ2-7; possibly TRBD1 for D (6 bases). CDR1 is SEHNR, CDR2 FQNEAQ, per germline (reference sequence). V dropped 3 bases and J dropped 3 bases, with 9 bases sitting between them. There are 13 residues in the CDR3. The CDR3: CASSFGDIYEQYF. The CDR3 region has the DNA TGTGCCAGCAGCTTTGGGGACATCTACGAGCAGTACTTC.

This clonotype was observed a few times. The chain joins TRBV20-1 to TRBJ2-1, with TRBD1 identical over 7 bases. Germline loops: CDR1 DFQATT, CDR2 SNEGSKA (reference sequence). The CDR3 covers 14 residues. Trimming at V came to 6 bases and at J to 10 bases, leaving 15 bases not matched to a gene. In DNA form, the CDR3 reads TGCAGTGCAAAAAAGGGGGCGGGCCGGAGCGAGCAGTTCTTC. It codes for CSAKKGAGRSEQFF.

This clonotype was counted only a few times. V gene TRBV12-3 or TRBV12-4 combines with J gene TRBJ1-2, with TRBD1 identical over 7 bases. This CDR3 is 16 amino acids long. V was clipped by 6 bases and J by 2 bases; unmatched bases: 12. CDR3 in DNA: TGTGCCAGCAGCCCTTTCCGGGACAGAACAAACTATGGCTACACCTTC. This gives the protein CASSPFRDRTNYGYTF.

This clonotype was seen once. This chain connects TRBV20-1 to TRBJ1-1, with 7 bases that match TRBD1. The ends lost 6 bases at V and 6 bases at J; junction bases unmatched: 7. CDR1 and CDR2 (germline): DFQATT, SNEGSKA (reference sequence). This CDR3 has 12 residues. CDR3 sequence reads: CSALRQGAEAFF. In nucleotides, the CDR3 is TGCAGTGCCCTCCGACAGGGCGCTGAAGCTTTCTTT.

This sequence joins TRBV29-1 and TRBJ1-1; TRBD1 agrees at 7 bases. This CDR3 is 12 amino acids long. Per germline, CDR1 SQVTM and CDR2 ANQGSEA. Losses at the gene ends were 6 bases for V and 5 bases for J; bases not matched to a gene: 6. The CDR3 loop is CSVTGLSTEAFF. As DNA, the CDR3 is TGCAGCGTGACAGGGTTGAGTACTGAAGCTTTCTTT.

CDR3 DNA sequence: TGTGCCAGCAGCCTGACTAGCGGGAATGGGGAGCTGTTTTTT. Translated: CASSLTSGNGELFF. V usage is TRBV12-3 or TRBV12-4 and J usage is TRBJ2-2, with TRBD2 matching 11 bases. With 6 bases clipped from V and 8 bases from J, the junction kept 5 bases outside the gene matches. The CDR3 consists of 14 residues.

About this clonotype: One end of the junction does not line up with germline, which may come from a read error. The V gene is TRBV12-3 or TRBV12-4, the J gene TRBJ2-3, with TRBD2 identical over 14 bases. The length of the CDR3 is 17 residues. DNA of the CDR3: TGTACCAGCAGTTTAAAGGGGACTAGCGGGAGATTGAATACGCAGTATTTT. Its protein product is CTSSLKGTSGRLNTQYF.

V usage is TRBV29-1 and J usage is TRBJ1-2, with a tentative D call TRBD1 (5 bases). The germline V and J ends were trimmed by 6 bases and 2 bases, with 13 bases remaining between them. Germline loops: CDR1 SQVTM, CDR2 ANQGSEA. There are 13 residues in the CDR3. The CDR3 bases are TGCAGCGTATTAGACAGCGTCAACTATGGCTACACCTTC. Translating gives CSVLDSVNYGYTF. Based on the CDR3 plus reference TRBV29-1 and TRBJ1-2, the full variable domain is SAVISQKPSRDICQRGTSLTIQCQVDSQVTMMFWYRQQPGQSLTLIATANQGSEATYESGFVIDKFPISRPNLTFSTLTVSNMSPEDSSIYLCSVLDSVNYGYTFGSGTRLTVV.

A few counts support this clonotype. CDR3 amino acids: CASQEGGGGHEQYF. For the CDR3, the DNA is TGCGCCAGCCAAGAAGGGGGCGGAGGCCACGAGCAGTACTTC. This sequence joins TRBV10-2 and TRBJ2-7; 7 bases are shared with TRBD1. J lost 5 bases, V lost 8 bases, and 12 bases had no gene match. This CDR3 has 14 amino acids. Germline CDR1 is WSHSY and CDR2 is SAAADI.

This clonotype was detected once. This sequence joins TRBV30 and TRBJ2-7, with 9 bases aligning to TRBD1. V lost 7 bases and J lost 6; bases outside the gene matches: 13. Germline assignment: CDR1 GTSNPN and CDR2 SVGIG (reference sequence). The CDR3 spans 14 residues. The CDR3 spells CASDPEGQGGEQYF. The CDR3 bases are TGTGCCTCAGACCCGGAGGGACAGGGTGGCGAGCAGTACTTC. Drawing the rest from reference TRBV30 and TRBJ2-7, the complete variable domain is SQTIHQWPATLVQPVGSPLSLECTVEGTSNPNLYWYRQAAGRGLQLLFYSVGIGQISSEVPQNLSASRPQDRQFILSSKKLLLSDSGFYLCASDPEGQGGEQYFGPGTRLTVT.

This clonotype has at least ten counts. CDR3 amino acids: CARYSSGVSYNEQFF. CDR3 nucleotides: TGTGCCAGATACTCTAGCGGGGTATCCTACAATGAGCAGTTCTTC. The chain couples TRBV6-4 to TRBJ2-1, with 9 bases matching TRBD2. Germline V gives CDR1 MRHNA, CDR2 SNTAGT. The ends lost 9 bases at V and 1 base at J; junction bases unmatched: 7. CDR3 length equals 15 residues.

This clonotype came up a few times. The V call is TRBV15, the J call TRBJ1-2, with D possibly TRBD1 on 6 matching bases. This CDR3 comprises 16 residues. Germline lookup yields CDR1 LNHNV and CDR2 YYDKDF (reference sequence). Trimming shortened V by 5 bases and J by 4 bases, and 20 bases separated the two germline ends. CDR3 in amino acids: CATSGPQQGMAYGYTF. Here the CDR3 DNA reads TGTGCCACCAGCGGGCCCCAACAGGGTATGGCCTATGGCTACACCTTC.

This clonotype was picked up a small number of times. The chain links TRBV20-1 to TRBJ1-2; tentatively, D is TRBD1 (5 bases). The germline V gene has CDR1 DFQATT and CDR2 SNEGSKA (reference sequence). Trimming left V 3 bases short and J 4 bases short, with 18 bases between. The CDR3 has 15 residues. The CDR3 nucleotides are TGCAGTGCTAGCAAAGGGCAGGGCCTTTTCTATGGCTACACCTTC. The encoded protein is CSASKGQGLFYGYTF.

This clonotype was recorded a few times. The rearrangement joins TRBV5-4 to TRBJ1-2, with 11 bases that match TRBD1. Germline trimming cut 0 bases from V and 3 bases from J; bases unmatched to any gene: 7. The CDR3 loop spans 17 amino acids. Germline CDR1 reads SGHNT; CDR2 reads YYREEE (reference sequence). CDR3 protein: CASSLGDRGSADYGYTF. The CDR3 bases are TGTGCCAGCAGCTTGGGGGACAGGGGGTCGGCTGACTATGGCTACACCTTC.

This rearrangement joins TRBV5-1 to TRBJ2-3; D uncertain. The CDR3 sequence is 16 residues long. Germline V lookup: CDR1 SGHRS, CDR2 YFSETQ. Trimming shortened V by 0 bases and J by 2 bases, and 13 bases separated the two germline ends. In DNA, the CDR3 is TGCGCCAGCAGCTTGGAGCCCGAAAGAGACACAGATACGCAGTATTTT. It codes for CASSLEPERDTDTQYF.

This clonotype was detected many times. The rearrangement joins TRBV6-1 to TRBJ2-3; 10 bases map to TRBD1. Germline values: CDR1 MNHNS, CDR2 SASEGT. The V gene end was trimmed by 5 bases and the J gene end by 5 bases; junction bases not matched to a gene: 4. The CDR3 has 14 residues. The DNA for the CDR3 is TGTGCCAGCAGTCGGGACAGGGGTCGAGATACGCAGTATTTT. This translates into CASSRDRGRDTQYF.